The 24 T cell receptor beta chains in this list originate from one sample, sequenced in a study of T cells in Graves' hyperthyroidism and ophthalmopathy. RNA transcripts yielded amplified TCR beta CDR3 regions. Researchers ran a first-round RT-PCR on the TCR CDR3 using the HTBI primer set. TCRdb reprocessed the multiplex PCR reads via MiXCR and lists one record per CDR3 protein. This sample has 550,000 to 600,000 distinct CDR3 sequences, with approximately 16% found just once. The sequenced material came from blood. Receptors originate from a woman aged 18 to 35 with Graves' hyperthyroidism.

This clonotype was found a few times. J is TRBJ2-3 and V is TRBV5-1; the D gene could be TRBD1 or TRBD2 (5 bases each). Trimming shortened V by 8 bases and J by 2 bases, and 15 bases separated the two germline ends. In germline, CDR1 is SGHRS, CDR2 YFSETQ. This CDR3 is built from 14 residues. CDR3 sequence: CASKRDRLTDTQYF. CDR3 coding DNA: TGCGCCAGTAAAAGGGACCGTCTCACAGATACGCAGTATTTT.

This clonotype appeared many times. This chain links TRBV2 with TRBJ2-1; 7 positions agree with TRBD2. Unmatched junction bases numbered 7, after V lost 6 bases and J lost 5 bases. The CDR3 contains 14 residues. The germline gives CDR1 SNHLY, CDR2 FYNNEI. The CDR3 protein is CASRARGGDNEQFF. The CDR3 DNA sequence: TGTGCCAGCAGGGCGCGCGGGGGAGACAATGAGCAGTTCTTC.

In this sample, this clonotype turned up many times. The chain carries TRBV28 and TRBJ2-7; the D is unclear. The CDR3 loop spans 14 amino acids. In germline, CDR1 is MDHEN, CDR2 SYDVKM. Trimming stripped 6 bases from V and 2 bases from J, with 14 bases between. The CDR3 sequence: CASSSVPDPYEQYF. The DNA of the CDR3 is TGTGCCAGCAGCTCAGTCCCAGACCCCTACGAGCAGTACTTC. Using reference TRBV28 and TRBJ2-7 for the parts outside the CDR3, the full variable domain is DVKVTQSSRYLVKRTGEKVFLECVQDMDHENMFWYRQDPGLGLRLIYFSYDVKMKEKGDIPEGYSVSREKKERFSLILESASTNQTSMYLCASSSVPDPYEQYFGPGTRLTVT.

V usage is TRBV28 and J usage is TRBJ1-6, with 12 bases matching TRBD1. Germline CDR1 reads MDHEN; CDR2 reads SYDVKM. Trimming removed 4 bases from V and 10 bases from J; junction bases left unmatched: 5. There are 15 residues in the CDR3. The CDR3 DNA is TGTGCCAGCAGTTACTGGGACAGGGGGCACTCACCCCTCCACTTT. This gives the protein CASSYWDRGHSPLHF.

In its sample, this clonotype was seen a few times. The chain couples TRBV7-2 to TRBJ2-2; D may match TRBD1 or TRBD2 (5 bases each). Germline CDR1 reads SGHTA; CDR2 reads FQGNSA. Between the trimmed V and J ends, which lost 5 bases and 2 bases, there was a span of 24 bases. The CDR3 contains 19 residues. The chain's CDR3 is CASSPPTSPGRPNTGELFF. The DNA for the CDR3 is TGTGCCAGCAGCCCGCCGACCTCCCCGGGACGCCCCAACACCGGGGAGCTGTTTTTT.

This clonotype was counted a few times. The chain links TRBV29-1 to TRBJ1-2, with D perhaps matching TRBD1 (6 bases). CDR1 SQVTM and CDR2 ANQGSEA come from the germline V gene. V was shortened by 6 bases and J by 2 bases, with 10 bases between the two germline ends. The CDR3 extends over 12 amino acids. CDR3 DNA: TGCAGCGTCCAACAGGGCAACTATGGCTACACCTTC. Protein: CSVQQGNYGYTF.

The table lists this clonotype with many counts. The chain links TRBV5-6 to TRBJ2-3; 10 bases map to TRBD2. The CDR3 totals 15 residues. CDR1 and CDR2 from the germline V gene are SGHDT and YYEEEE. V dropped 2 bases and J dropped 3; count of bases not matched to a gene: 3. CDR3 in DNA: TGTGCCAGCAGCTTAGCGGGGGGGGGAACAGATACGCAGTATTTT. It yields the protein CASSLAGGGTDTQYF. The full variable domain, with the rest looked up from reference TRBV5-6 and TRBJ2-3, is DAGVTQSPTHLIKTRGQQVTLRCSPKSGHDTVSWYQQALGQGPQFIFQYYEEEERQRGNFPDRFSGHQFPNYSSELNVNALLLGDSALYLCASSLAGGGTDTQYFGPGTRLTVL.

In its sample, this clonotype was seen many times. The J gene is TRBJ1-1, the V gene TRBV3-1, with TRBD1 as a possible D gene (5 bases). The CDR3 runs to 14 residues. Germline values: CDR1 LGHDT, CDR2 YNNKEL (reference sequence). Deletions cut 0 bases from V and 10 bases from J, with 15 bases between. This chain's CDR3 is CASSQEGRELGAFF. The CDR3 coding sequence is TGTGCCAGCAGCCAAGAGGGCAGGGAGCTAGGAGCTTTCTTT.

This clonotype was counted only a few times. The chain carries TRBV7-3 and TRBJ2-1; the match to TRBD2 covers 7 bases. This CDR3 comprises 14 residues. The germline CDR1 and CDR2 sequences are SGHTA and FQGTGA. Trimming at V came to 1 base and at J to 5 bases, leaving 2 bases not matched to a gene. Here the CDR3 reads CASSLKAGNNEQFF. The CDR3 bases are TGTGCCAGCAGCTTAAAAGCGGGGAACAATGAGCAGTTCTTC.

This clonotype was seen repeatedly, ten times or more. The V gene is TRBV7-2, the J gene TRBJ2-3, with D unresolved. The V end lost 6 bases, the J end lost 3 bases, and 13 bases lay between the germline ends. The germline CDR1 and CDR2 sequences are SGHTA and FQGNSA. This CDR3 contains 14 residues. For the CDR3, the DNA is TGTGCCAGCAGACCTGGACGGTCTACAGATACGCAGTATTTT. As protein: CASRPGRSTDTQYF.

This clonotype was seen ten or more times. This chain connects TRBV5-6 to TRBJ2-3; 7 bases agree with TRBD1. Germline loops: CDR1 SGHDT, CDR2 YYEEEE. The junction had 4 bases not matched to a gene; V was cut back by 4 bases and J by 2 bases. The CDR3 consists of 14 residues. CDR3 bases: TGTGCCAGCAGCCCGGGACAGACCACAGATACGCAGTATTTT. Protein sequence: CASSPGQTTDTQYF.

This clonotype was detected only a few times. A junction end diverges from the germline sequence, so it may reflect a read error. The chain recombines TRBV13 with TRBJ1-1; no reliable D call. Per germline, CDR1 PRHDT and CDR2 FYEKMQ (reference sequence). CDR3 length: 12 amino acids. The DNA of the CDR3 is TGTGCCAGCAGCTTAGGGAACACTGAAGCTTGCTTT. Amino acid sequence: CASSLGNTEACF. Full variable domain (rest looked up from reference TRBV13 and TRBJ1-1): AAGVIQSPRHLIKEKRETATLKCYPIPRHDTVYWYQQGPGQDPQFLISFYEKMQSDKGSIPDRFSAQQFSDYHSELNMSSLELGDSALYFCASSLGNTEACFGQGTRLTVV.

This clonotype was seen repeatedly, ten times or more. The rearrangement uses TRBV30 and TRBJ2-7; tentatively, D is TRBD2 (6 bases). The CDR3 contains 15 residues. V was shortened by 0 bases and J by 3 bases, with 15 bases between the two germline ends. Germline CDR1 GTSNPN, CDR2 SVGIG (reference sequence). The CDR3 DNA is TGTGCCTGGAGTGTTGGCGGGAATCGCCACTACGAGCAGTACTTC. The encoded protein is CAWSVGGNRHYEQYF. Based on the CDR3 plus reference TRBV30 and TRBJ2-7, the full variable domain is SQTIHQWPATLVQPVGSPLSLECTVEGTSNPNLYWYRQAAGRGLQLLFYSVGIGQISSEVPQNLSASRPQDRQFILSSKKLLLSDSGFYLCAWSVGGNRHYEQYFGPGTRLTVT.

This clonotype was counted a few times. J is TRBJ1-2 and V is TRBV6-1; D is undetermined. The CDR3 runs to 12 residues. Between the trimmed V and J ends, which lost 8 bases and 4 bases, there was a span of 11 bases. CDR1 is MNHNS, CDR2 SASEGT, per germline. The CDR3 reads CASGPARYGYTF. The CDR3 bases are TGTGCCAGCGGCCCAGCCCGCTATGGCTACACCTTC.

The chain combines TRBV5-5 with TRBJ2-3, with TRBD1 identical over 9 bases. Germline V lookup: CDR1 SGHKS, CDR2 YYEKEE (reference sequence). The CDR3 has 15 amino acids. Trimming cost V 2 bases and J 5 bases; bases outside gene matches: 6. CDR3 sequence reads: CASSFWDRERDTQYF. The CDR3 region has the DNA TGTGCCAGCAGCTTCTGGGACAGGGAAAGAGATACGCAGTATTTT.

This clonotype was seen many times. This sequence joins TRBV19 and TRBJ1-1; 11 nucleotides line up with TRBD1. V was clipped by 4 bases and J by 3 bases; unmatched bases: 4. CDR1 and CDR2 from the germline V gene are LNHDA and SQIVND (reference sequence). The CDR3 runs to 15 residues. The CDR3 DNA reads as TGTGCCAGTAGTAGGACAGGGGGCCCACACACTGAAGCTTTCTTT. Protein sequence: CASSRTGGPHTEAFF.

V gene TRBV12-3 or TRBV12-4 combines with J gene TRBJ2-6, with 9 bases aligning to TRBD1. The junction had 3 bases not matched to a gene; V was cut back by 3 bases and J by 0 bases. The CDR3 is 17 amino acids. CDR3 sequence (DNA): TGTGCCAGCAGTTTCGGGGACAGGGTCTCTGGGGCCAACGTCCTGACTTTC. This translates into CASSFGDRVSGANVLTF.

This clonotype has more than one count but fewer than ten. The chain has TRBV20-1 and TRBJ1-4, with D possibly matching TRBD1 (5 bases). Germline V CDR1 and CDR2: DFQATT, SNEGSKA (reference sequence). The germline V and J ends were trimmed by 7 bases and 1 base, with 13 bases remaining between them. CDR3 length: 14 amino acids. In DNA, the CDR3 is TGCAGTGGGTCTGAGGGGCTAACTAATGAAAAACTGTTTTTT. The encoded protein is CSGSEGLTNEKLFF.

This chain joins TRBV29-1 and TRBJ2-5, with D perhaps given as TRBD1 or TRBD2 (5 bases each). CDR1 is SQVTM, CDR2 ANQGSEA, per germline. The CDR3 runs to 11 residues. The V gene lost 6 bases and the J gene lost 5 bases, with 10 bases spanning the gap. The DNA for the CDR3 is TGCAGCGTCGGGACCAGGGAGACCCAGTACTTC. This codes for CSVGTRETQYF.

This clonotype was counted between two and nine times. This chain links TRBV29-1 with TRBJ2-3; 12 positions agree with TRBD1. CDR3 length: 13 residues. Germline values: CDR1 SQVTM, CDR2 ANQGSEA. V lost 7 bases to trimming and J lost 3 bases; unmatched junction nucleotides: 2. The CDR3 is CSGDRGPTDTQYF. As DNA, the CDR3 is TGCAGCGGGGACAGGGGGCCGACAGATACGCAGTATTTT.

The rearrangement uses TRBV9 and TRBJ1-1; TRBD1 is a possible D gene (5 bases). V lost 6 bases to trimming and J lost 6 bases, with 21 bases between them. Per germline, CDR1 SGDLS and CDR2 YYNGEE. This CDR3 comprises 15 residues. The CDR3 sequence: CASTAGPVIDSEAFF. The CDR3, as DNA: TGTGCCAGCACCGCGGGACCGGTGATAGACTCTGAAGCTTTCTTT.

This clonotype was seen a handful of times. This chain uses TRBV7-9 with TRBJ1-4; 9 bases match TRBD1. V shed 5 bases, J shed 8 bases, and the junction held 18 bases outside the gene matches. Looked up from germline, CDR1 is SEHNR and CDR2 is FQNEAQ (reference sequence). This CDR3 contains 18 residues. CDR3 nucleotides: TGTGCCAGCAGCCTCCTTGGGACAGGGATCGTCCAACGCGAAAAACTGTTTTTT. This gives the protein CASSLLGTGIVQREKLFF.

This clonotype appeared a few times. The chain carries TRBV20-1 and TRBJ2-4, with 10 bases lining up with TRBD2. V lost 2 bases and J lost 0; bases outside the gene matches: 7. Germline-derived CDR1 and CDR2 are DFQATT and SNEGSKA (reference sequence). This CDR3 has 17 amino acids. CDR3 sequence reads: CSARRLAGELAKNIQYF. In nucleotides, the CDR3 is TGCAGTGCTAGACGTCTAGCGGGAGAACTAGCCAAAAACATTCAGTACTTC.

The J gene is TRBJ2-1, the V gene TRBV6-5; D is perhaps TRBD2 (5 bases). This CDR3 comprises 16 residues. Trimming left V 2 bases short and J 9 bases short, with 20 bases between. Germline CDR1 reads MNHEY; CDR2 reads SVGAGI. DNA for the CDR3: TGTGCCAGCAGTTACCCGAACGTGGGAGTACCCAGTGAGCAGTTCTTC. Translating it yields CASSYPNVGVPSEQFF.